The present T cell receptor (beta chain) was sequenced within a study of vaccination effects on CD4 cells after COVID-19. In the study overall: A median of 72 days separated the second dose and sampling. The study's findings and limits: Substantial clonal contraction characterized both infection- and vaccine-induced clones late after vaccination.

Note on this clone: Its target is not known.

Profiled with immunoSEQ multiplex PCR; TCRdb holds only in-frame clones, not every one. The sample holds around 30,000 clones, approximately 71% seen once. Pools of viral peptides were used by the ViraFEST assay to expand antigen-specific CD4+ T cells ahead of sequencing. The culture ran for around 10 days before CD4+ T cells were isolated. Participants each got two BNT162b2 or mRNA-1273 vaccine doses. The culture medium for a few million PBMC per well included approximately 10 IU/ml IL-2 and 8.5 to 10 ug/ml peptides. In the cultures, half the medium was exchanged for IL-2 medium on days 3 and 7. The CDR3 contains 18 residues. Unmatched junction bases numbered 9, after V lost 2 bases and J lost 4 bases. CDR1 KGHDR and CDR2 SFDVKD come from the germline V gene.

The TCR comes from a human donor who received a COVID-19 vaccine. V is TRBV24-1 and J is TRBJ2-2; 10 nucleotides align to TRBD1. This material consisted of CD4+ T cells from PBMCs cultured with HCoV-NL63 spike peptides, taken after COVID-19 vaccination. DNA for the CDR3: TGTGCCACCAGTGATTCGCCCGGGACAGGGGACTTCACCGGGGAGCTGTTTTTT. It yields the protein CATSDSPGTGDFTGELFF.